A single sample is the source of the 11 T cell receptor beta chains below, sequenced in a study of T cells in Graves' hyperthyroidism and ophthalmopathy. What was amplified from RNA transcripts were TCR beta CDR3 regions. The TCR CDR3 first-round RT-PCR relied on the HTBI primer set. MiXCR, run by TCRdb on the multiplex PCR reads, gives a single entry per CDR3 protein. The sample has about 480,000 distinct CDR3 sequences; roughly a quarter are singletons. The sequenced sample consisted of blood. The receptors were sampled from a woman between 25 and 40 years old with Graves' ophthalmopathy.

The sample holds many counts of this clonotype. The chain uses TRBV27 and TRBJ2-7, with a tentative D call TRBD1 (6 bases). Germline-derived CDR1 and CDR2 are MNHEY and SMNVEV (reference sequence). Trimming removed 7 bases from V and 1 base from J, with 11 bases in between. The CDR3 covers 13 residues. CDR3 in amino acids: CASTHTGSYEQYF. DNA for the CDR3: TGTGCCAGCACCCATACAGGGTCCTACGAGCAGTACTTC.

This clonotype was detected many times. The rearrangement joins TRBV27 to TRBJ1-1; possible D gene TRBD1, 6 bases. The length of the CDR3 is 15 residues. Germline V gene lookup returns CDR1 MNHEY and CDR2 SMNVEV (reference sequence). V was clipped by 0 bases and J by 3 bases, with 11 bases between them. CDR3 nucleotide sequence: TGTGCCAGCAGTTTATCACAGGGAGGGGACACTGAAGCTTTCTTT. It specifies CASSLSQGGDTEAFF.

Comments on this clonotype: The germline gene is not matched at one end of the junction; a read error may be the cause. This chain connects TRBV7-3 to TRBJ1-1; TRBD1 is a possible D gene (6 bases). The CDR3 runs 15 residues. Germline lookup yields CDR1 SGHTA and CDR2 FQGTGA. This chain's CDR3 is CACSLIAGAKTEAFF. Written as DNA, the CDR3 is TGTGCCTGCAGCTTAATTGCAGGGGCAAAAACTGAAGCTTTCTTT.

The genes are TRBV4-1 and TRBJ1-6; tentative D call: TRBD1 (5 bases). CDR3 length: 16 residues. V dropped 0 bases and J dropped 7 bases, with 13 bases sitting between them. Germline CDR1 reads MGHRA; CDR2 reads YSYEKL. Here the CDR3 reads CASSQDSGAKNSPLHF. The DNA of the CDR3 is TGCGCCAGCAGCCAAGATTCCGGGGCTAAGAATTCACCCCTCCACTTT.

This clonotype was counted at least ten times. The chain couples TRBV20-1 to TRBJ1-3, with 7 bases aligning to TRBD1. CDR3 length equals 15 residues. CDR1 is DFQATT and CDR2 is SNEGSKA in the germline V gene (reference sequence). The J segment lost 4 bases and the V segment lost 2 bases, leaving 8 bases of the junction unmatched. The CDR3 DNA follows: TGCAGTGCTAGATTCGAGGGGACAGAGGGAAACACCATATATTTT. Translated, it gives CSARFEGTEGNTIYF.

This clonotype was observed at least ten times. The V call is TRBV15, the J call TRBJ2-5; D ambiguous. This CDR3 comprises 16 residues. V was pared by 5 bases and J by 5 bases, with 21 bases between. Germline CDR1 and CDR2: LNHNV and YYDKDF (reference sequence). The CDR3 DNA follows: TGTGCCACCAGCCTTTTATATCCCGGGCCTCGTGAGACCCAGTACTTC. Translation gives CATSLLYPGPRETQYF.

The rearrangement links TRBV12-3 or TRBV12-4 to TRBJ1-1; D ambiguous. The CDR3 sequence is 13 residues long. V dropped 5 bases and J dropped 0 bases, with 7 bases sitting between them. The CDR3 loop reads CASSVTMNTEAFF. The CDR3 DNA reads as TGTGCCAGCAGTGTTACTATGAACACTGAAGCTTTCTTT.

For this clonotype: Being one base from a much bigger clone, this may be a read error. The chain is built from TRBV5-1 and TRBJ1-3, with D uncertain. V was trimmed by 0 bases and J by 4 bases, leaving 14 bases between them. CDR1 SGHRS and CDR2 YFSETQ come from the germline V gene. The CDR3 covers 16 residues. This CDR3 is CASSLGANPCGNTIYF. The CDR3 DNA reads TGCGCCAGCAGCTTGGGAGCGAACCCATGCGGAAACACCATATATTTT.

This clonotype was counted many times. The chain is built from TRBV20-1 and TRBJ1-1; D ambiguous. Trimming stripped 4 bases from V and 2 bases from J, with 8 bases between. CDR1 and CDR2 from the germline V gene are DFQATT and SNEGSKA (reference sequence). The CDR3 covers 12 residues. The CDR3 DNA sequence: TGCAGTGCTATAAGGCTCAACACTGAAGCTTTCTTT. It encodes CSAIRLNTEAFF.

This clonotype was recorded many times. This chain connects TRBV6-1 to TRBJ1-1; D may be TRBD1 (5 bases). The CDR3 extends over 12 amino acids. V lost 3 bases and J lost 5, with 7 bases in between. CDR1 and CDR2 from the germline V gene are MNHNS and SASEGT. CDR3 sequence (DNA): TGTGCCAGCAGTGAGGACACAACTGAAGCTTTCTTT. Its protein product is CASSEDTTEAFF.

This clonotype has a single count. This chain joins TRBV7-9 and TRBJ1-1, with D hard to call. Germline loops: CDR1 SEHNR, CDR2 FQNEAQ (reference sequence). Trimming shortened V by 3 bases and J by 1 base, and 12 bases separated the two germline ends. This CDR3 contains 15 residues. CDR3 sequence reads: CASSLSWETNTEAFF. The CDR3, as DNA: TGTGCCAGCAGCTTGTCTTGGGAGACGAACACTGAAGCTTTCTTT. Full variable domain (rest looked up from reference TRBV7-9 and TRBJ1-1): DTGVSQNPRHKITKRGQNVTFRCDPISEHNRLYWYRQTLGQGPEFLTYFQNEAQLEKSRLLSDRFSAERPKGSFSTLEIQRTEQGDSAMYLCASSLSWETNTEAFFGQGTRLTVV.